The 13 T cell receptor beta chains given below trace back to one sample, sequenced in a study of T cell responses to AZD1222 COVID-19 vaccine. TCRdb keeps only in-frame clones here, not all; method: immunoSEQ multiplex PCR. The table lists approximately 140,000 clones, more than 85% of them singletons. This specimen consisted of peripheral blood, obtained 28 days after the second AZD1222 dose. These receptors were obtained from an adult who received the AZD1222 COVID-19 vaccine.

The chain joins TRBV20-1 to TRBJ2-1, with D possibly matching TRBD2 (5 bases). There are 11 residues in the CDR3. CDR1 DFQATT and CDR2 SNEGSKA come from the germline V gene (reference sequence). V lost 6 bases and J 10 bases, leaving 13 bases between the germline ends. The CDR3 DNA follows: TGCAGTGCGCACGGGGAAGGGGAGCAGTTCTTC. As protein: CSAHGEGEQFF.

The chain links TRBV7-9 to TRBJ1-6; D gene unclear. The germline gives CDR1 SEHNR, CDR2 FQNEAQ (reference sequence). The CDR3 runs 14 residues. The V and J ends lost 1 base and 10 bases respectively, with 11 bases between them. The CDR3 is CASSLDRGRSPLHF. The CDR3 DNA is TGTGCCAGCAGCTTAGACCGGGGTCGGTCACCCCTCCACTTT.

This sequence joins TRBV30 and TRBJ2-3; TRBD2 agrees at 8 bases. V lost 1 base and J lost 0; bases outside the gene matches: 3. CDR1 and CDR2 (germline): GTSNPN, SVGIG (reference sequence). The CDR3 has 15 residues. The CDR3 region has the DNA TGTGCCTGGAGTGGGCCGGGAGGGAGCACAGATACGCAGTATTTT. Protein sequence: CAWSGPGGSTDTQYF.

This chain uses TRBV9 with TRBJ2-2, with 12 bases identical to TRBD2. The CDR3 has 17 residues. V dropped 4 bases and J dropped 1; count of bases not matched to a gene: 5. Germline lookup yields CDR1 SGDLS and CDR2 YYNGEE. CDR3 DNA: TGTGCCAGCAGCTCGGGACTAGCGGGCGGGAACACCGGGGAGCTGTTTTTT. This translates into CASSSGLAGGNTGELFF.

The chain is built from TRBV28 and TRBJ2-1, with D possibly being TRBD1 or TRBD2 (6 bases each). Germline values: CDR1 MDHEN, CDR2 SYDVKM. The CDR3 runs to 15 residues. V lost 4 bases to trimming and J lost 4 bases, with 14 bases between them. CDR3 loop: CASSSRGRGYNEQFF. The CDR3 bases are TGTGCCAGCAGTTCCCGGGGGCGGGGATACAATGAGCAGTTCTTC.

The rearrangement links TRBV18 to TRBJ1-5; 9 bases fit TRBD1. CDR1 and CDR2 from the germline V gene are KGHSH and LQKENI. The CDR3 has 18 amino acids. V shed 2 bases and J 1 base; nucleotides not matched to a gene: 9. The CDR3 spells CASSPVGQGSGSNQPQHF. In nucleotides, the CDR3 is TGTGCCAGCTCACCAGTCGGACAGGGGTCAGGGAGCAATCAGCCCCAGCATTTT.

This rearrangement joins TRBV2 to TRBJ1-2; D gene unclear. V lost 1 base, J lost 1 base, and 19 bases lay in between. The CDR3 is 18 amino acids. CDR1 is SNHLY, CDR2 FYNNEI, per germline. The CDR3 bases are TGTGCCAGCAGTGAAGGAGGAAGAAGGCGGGGAGATAACTATGGCTACACCTTC. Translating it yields CASSEGGRRRGDNYGYTF.

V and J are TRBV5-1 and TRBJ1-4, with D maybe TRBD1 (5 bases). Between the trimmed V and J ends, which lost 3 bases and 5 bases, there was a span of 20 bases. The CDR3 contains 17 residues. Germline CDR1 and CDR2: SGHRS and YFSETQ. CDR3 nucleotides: TGCGCCAGCAGCTCGGGGTTCGTGAGACAGAGAAATGAAAAACTGTTTTTT. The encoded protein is CASSSGFVRQRNEKLFF.

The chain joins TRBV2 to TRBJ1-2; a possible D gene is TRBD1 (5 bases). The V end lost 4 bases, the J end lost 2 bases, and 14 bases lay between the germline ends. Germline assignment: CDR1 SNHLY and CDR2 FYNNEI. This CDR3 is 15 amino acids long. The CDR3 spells CASSVSIGANYGYTF. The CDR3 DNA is TGTGCCAGCAGTGTTTCTATAGGGGCCAACTATGGCTACACCTTC.

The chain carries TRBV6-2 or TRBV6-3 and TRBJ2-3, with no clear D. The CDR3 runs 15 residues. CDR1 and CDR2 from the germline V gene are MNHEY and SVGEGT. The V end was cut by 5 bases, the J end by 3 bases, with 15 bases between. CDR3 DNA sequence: TGTGCCAGCAGTACCCTTACTACGAGGACAGATACGCAGTATTTT. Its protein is CASSTLTTRTDTQYF.

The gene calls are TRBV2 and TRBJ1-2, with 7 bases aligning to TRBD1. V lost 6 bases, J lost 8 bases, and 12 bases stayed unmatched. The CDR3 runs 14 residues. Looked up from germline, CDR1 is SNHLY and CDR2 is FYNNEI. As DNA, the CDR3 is TGTGCCAGCAGACTAGACAGGGAAGTCGGAGGCTACACCTTC. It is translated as CASRLDREVGGYTF. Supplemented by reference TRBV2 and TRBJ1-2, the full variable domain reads EPEVTQTPSHQVTQMGQEVILRCVPISNHLYFYWYRQILGQKVEFLVSFYNNEISEKSEIFDDQFSVERPDGSNFTLKIRSTKLEDSAMYFCASRLDREVGGYTFGSGTRLTVV.

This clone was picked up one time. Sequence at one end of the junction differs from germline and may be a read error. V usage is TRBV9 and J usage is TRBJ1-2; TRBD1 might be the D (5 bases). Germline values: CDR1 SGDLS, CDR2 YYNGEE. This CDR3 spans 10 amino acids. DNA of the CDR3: TGTGCCAGCAGCGCAGGGACCAAGGTTTTC. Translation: CASSAGTKVF. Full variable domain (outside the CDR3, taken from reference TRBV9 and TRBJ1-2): DSGVTQTPKHLITATGQRVTLRCSPRSGDLSVYWYQQSLDQGLQFLIQYYNGEERAKGNILERFSAQQFPDLHSELNLSSLELGDSALYFCASSAGTKVFGSGTRLTVV.

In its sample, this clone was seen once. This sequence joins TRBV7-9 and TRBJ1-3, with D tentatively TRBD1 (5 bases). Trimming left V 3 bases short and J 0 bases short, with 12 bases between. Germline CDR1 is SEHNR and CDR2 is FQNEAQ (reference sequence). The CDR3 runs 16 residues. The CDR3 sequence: CASSFSLTVSGNTIYF. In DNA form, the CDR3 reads TGTGCCAGCAGCTTCTCTCTGACAGTCTCTGGAAACACCATATATTTT.